One sample yielded the 3 T cell receptor beta chains listed below, sequenced in a study of T cell responses to AZD1222 COVID-19 vaccine. Using immunoSEQ multiplex PCR, the repertoire was profiled, and TCRdb retains in-frame clones only, with some absent. The table includes about 78,000 clones, around 90% detected once. The input for sequencing was peripheral blood, taken on day 0 of AZD1222 vaccination. These receptors originate from an adult in good health.

V is TRBV15 and J is TRBJ2-1, with 8 bases identical to TRBD1. The germline V gene encodes CDR1 LNHNV and CDR2 YYDKDF (reference sequence). J gave up 0 bases and V 3 bases, and 4 bases lay outside the gene matches. The CDR3 runs 16 residues. The CDR3 reads CATSSADRGSYNEQFF. CDR3 nucleotide sequence: TGTGCCACCAGCAGTGCAGACAGGGGCTCCTACAATGAGCAGTTCTTC.

V is TRBV5-4 and J is TRBJ1-2; 7 positions match TRBD1. This CDR3 comprises 18 residues. V was clipped by 0 bases and J by 7 bases; unmatched bases: 18. Germline V gives CDR1 SGHNT, CDR2 YYREEE (reference sequence). CDR3 sequence reads: CASSLESHELGGARGYTF. CDR3 DNA: TGTGCCAGCAGCTTGGAATCTCACGAACTAGGGGGCGCTCGTGGCTACACCTTC.

The rearrangement links TRBV5-5 to TRBJ1-3; 8 bases are a match to TRBD1. Germline values: CDR1 SGHKS, CDR2 YYEKEE (reference sequence). The CDR3 covers 16 residues. The V segment lost 1 base and the J segment 4 bases; nucleotides outside the gene matches: 7. Here the CDR3 reads CASSLRGQEPGNTIYF. The CDR3 nucleotides read TGTGCCAGCAGCTTGAGGGGACAGGAGCCCGGAAACACCATATATTTT. Supplemented by reference TRBV5-5 and TRBJ1-3, the full variable domain reads DAGVTQSPTHLIKTRGQQVTLRCSPISGHKSVSWYQQVLGQGPQFIFQYYEKEERGRGNFPDRFSARQFPNYSSELNVNALLLGDSALYLCASSLRGQEPGNTIYFGEGSWLTVV.